This T cell receptor beta chain is drawn from a study of CD8 T cells in ankylosing spondylitis. Germline CDR1 SGHRS, CDR2 YFSETQ. The CDR3 runs 15 residues. A note on this clonotype: At one of its ends the junction is not consistent with the germline gene, which may arise from a read error.

MiXCR, run by TCRdb on the 5' RACE reads, gives a single entry per CDR3 protein. The sample contains 350,000 or so distinct CDR3 sequences, roughly 14% of which appear only once. Sequences were obtained from blood, either unsorted or a sorted T cell fraction (not recorded which). The chain couples TRBV5-1 to TRBJ1-1; D is possibly TRBD1 (6 bases). The receptor was derived from a male donor with ankylosing spondylitis or in good health (not recorded which). The CDR3: CASRYGGAMNTEAFF. CDR3 nucleotides: TGCGCCAGCCGATACGGGGGGGCGATGAATACTGAAGCTTTCTTT. The full variable domain, in which reference TRBV5-1 and TRBJ1-1 provide the parts outside the CDR3, is KAGVTQTPRYLIKTRGQQVTLSCSPISGHRSVSWYQQTPGQGLQFLFEYFSETQRNKGNFPGRFSGRQFSNSRSEMNVSTLELGDSALYLCASRYGGAMNTEAFFGQGTRLTVV.